Detailed here is one T cell receptor (beta chain). Its specific antigen is unknown. No qualities accompany the bases; no much larger clone lies one base away. The collaborating institutions used their own protocols to collect whole blood in K2EDTA tubes. Collaborator samples were shipped for TCRbeta analysis as frozen whole blood, isolated PBMCs, or DNA extracted from either sample type. This sample was included in a study of blood T cell repertoires in COVID-19 (dated by TCRdb to the early 2020s). Context from the whole study: Samples covering the acute and convalescent phases of COVID-19 were provided by collaborators in the United States, Italy and Spain. The dataset comprised deeply sampled blood TCRbeta repertoires from subjects exposed to, actively infected with, or recovered from COVID-19. Where available, HLA class I and class II types were taken from metadata supplied by the sample provider and were not determined by assay-based typing. Samples were obtained from the ongoing ImmuneRACE study (first 160 participants) and from some 1,200 subjects provided by 6 global collaborators. Sample metadata almost always included a de-identified subject ID, COVID-19 status, age in years and sex. The material from the prospective study consisted of cDNA or gDNA derived from T cells, B-cell-depleted T cells, or PBMCs. The repertoires were released in a freely available public database meant as a resource for research on the immune response to SARS-CoV-2.

On the study overall, not on this receptor specifically: Clinical and demographic metadata were provided uncurated, with the amount varying by source and participant.

For CDR1 and CDR2, the germline V gene lists SGHRS and YFSETQ. The CDR3 covers 18 residues, taking in both the cysteine and the phenylalanine. The retained sequence is limited to the CDR3, 54 bases, with the frame set at the first base. The V end loses 3 bases and the J end loses 1 base, and a stretch of 19 bases separates them. TCRbeta CDR3 regions were amplified from genomic DNA by means of the immunoSEQ Assay, a bias-controlled multiplex PCR. Concerning the study's data processing: Nucleated cell counts per sample were estimated from amplification of reference gene primers within the assay. To quantify the absolute abundance of each unique TCRbeta CDR3 rearrangement, sequence reads were collapsed and filtered. For each sample, productive Simpson clonality was calculated as the square root of Simpson's diversity index over productive rearrangements. Imported from immuneACCESS, the table was reduced by TCRdb to in-frame sequences with V and J called. These copies leave out some clones; in studies compared against another copy, an unresolved V gene accounts for under half, and the cause of the remainder is not known. V, J and clone size are those of that table, while D and trimming were read from the DNA. In this sample the table shows roughly 300,000 clones, approximately 80% of which occur a single time. The top ten clonotypes cover 2.5% to 3% of the sample.

The sample taken for sequencing was peripheral blood. This clonotype was sampled from a woman aged 60-75 years with active or convalescent COVID-19. In this chain, TRBV5-1 is recombined with TRBJ1-4; there is no confident call for the D gene. The DNA sequence is as follows: TGCGCCAGCAGCTCCGGGTTGGGGAGAGGAGAAACTAATGAAAAACTGTTTTTT. Translated, it reads CASSSGLGRGETNEKLFF.